This T cell receptor beta chain was documented in a study of CD8 T cells in Susac syndrome. cDNA came from around 0.54 to 1 ug RNA primed by random hexamers. Using its own MiXCR run on the immunoSEQ multiplex PCR reads, TCRdb lists one record per CDR3 protein. This sample yields tens of thousands of distinct CDR3 sequences, of which under 95% are seen a single time; around 0.52% belongs to the top ten. TCR beta sequencing covered blood CD8+ and CD4+ T cells. While CD8+ and CD4+ T cells were isolated negatively, TEMRA cells were enriched by FACS. The germline V gene has CDR1 MNHEY and CDR2 SMNVEV (reference sequence). After removal of 6 bases from V and 8 bases from J, the junction contained 11 bases not matched to a gene. This CDR3 has 14 residues.

Sequencing was done on a sample of CD4+ T cells from PBMCs. The chain carries TRBV27 and TRBJ1-2, with 8 bases aligning to TRBD1. This clonotype was obtained from a human donor with Susac syndrome. CDR3 sequence reads: CASSRWGGQAGYTF. For the CDR3, the DNA is TGTGCCAGCAGCCGATGGGGGGGACAGGCCGGCTACACCTTC.